This entry is about one TCR beta chain. In the original processing: Nucleated cell counts were estimated from reference gene primer amplification. Produced via immunoSEQ multiplex PCR; TCRdb's table is partial and in-frame only. The DNA gave D and trimming, while V, J and clone size come from that table. The sample lists more than 60,000 clones, around 84% occurring once. These data belong to a study of blood T cell repertoires in COVID-19. Overall study: Italy, Spain and the United States were the sources of the convalescent and acute COVID-19 samples. PBMCs, B-cell-depleted T cells, or T cells were the source of the cDNA or gDNA that made up the material.

From germline, CDR1 is SNHLY and CDR2 FYNNEI. CDR3 length: 16 amino acids. Unmatched junction bases numbered 5, after V lost 6 bases and J lost 3 bases. The TCR was taken from a man aged 45 to 65 with acute or convalescent COVID-19. The specimen sequenced was peripheral blood. The chain carries TRBV2 and TRBJ1-6, with TRBD1 identical over 10 bases. The CDR3 coding sequence is TGTGCCAGCAGCGGACAGGGGGTCGTCTATAATTCACCCCTCCACTTT. As protein: CASSGQGVVYNSPLHF.